This T cell receptor beta chain was sequenced for a study of T cells in Graves' hyperthyroidism and ophthalmopathy. About the study: Peripheral blood collection took place at initial diagnosis, before any treatment. Study outcomes and limitations: Ophthalmopathy was distinguished from stable hyperthyroidism by 13 V-J signatures. Researchers found most expanded thyroid clonotypes above 0.001 in blood as well.

Individuals with ophthalmopathy presented a Clinical Activity Score of at least 3, a NOSPECS grade of at least 4 and a duration under 3 months. Regions amplified from RNA transcripts were the TCR beta CDR3 regions. Carried out on the TCR CDR3, a first-round RT-PCR used the HTBI primer set. MiXCR was run by TCRdb on the multiplex PCR reads, yielding one entry per CDR3 protein. The sample records about 300,000 distinct CDR3 sequences, roughly 19% being singletons. Germline V lookup: CDR1 SEHNR, CDR2 FQNEAQ (reference sequence). This CDR3 has 17 amino acids. V was pared by 8 bases and J by 7 bases, with 18 bases of the junction left unmatched. This clonotype was recorded at least ten times. Antigen unknown.

This chain links TRBV7-9 with TRBJ2-7, with 12 bases matching TRBD1. Sequencing was carried out using blood. This sequence originates from a man between 50 and 59 years old with Graves' ophthalmopathy. CDR3 in DNA: TGTGCCAGCCGCCAACCCAGTGTGGGACAGGGGGCACGGGAGCAGTACTTC. Its translation: CASRQPSVGQGAREQYF.